The 8 T cell receptor beta chains reported below all come from one sample, sequenced in a study of cytomegalovirus exposure and HLA in healthy donors. Primers included in the PCR were 60 Vbeta and 13 Jbeta primers. Assay: immunoSEQ multiplex PCR; the TCRdb copy retains only in-frame clones and omits some. Of 200,000 to 250,000 clones detected, 70% to 85% appear once; the ten largest clones hold less than 3%. Specimen: PBMCs. Source of these receptors: a woman aged 60-70 years in good health and CMV-seropositive.

As for this clone: One end of the junction varies from germline; a read error may be responsible. This sample also contains other DNA sequences that code for the same CDR3. The genes are TRBV7-9 and TRBJ1-4, with D unresolved. Germline values: CDR1 SEHNR, CDR2 FQNEAQ (reference sequence). There are 11 residues in the CDR3. The CDR3 DNA follows: TGTTCCAGCAGCCTTAATGAAAAACTGTTTTTT. Its translation is CSSSLNEKLFF.

The J gene is TRBJ2-3, the V gene TRBV11-3, with 12 bases matching TRBD2. CDR1 and CDR2 from the germline V gene are SGHNT and YENEEA. Trimming cost V 0 bases and J 4 bases; bases outside gene matches: 8. The CDR3 has 18 amino acids. Written as DNA, the CDR3 is TGTGCCAGCAGCTTAGATTCGGGGCTAGCGGGAGGGCCAGATACGCAGTATTTT. Translation: CASSLDSGLAGGPDTQYF. Supplemented by reference TRBV11-3 and TRBJ2-3, the full variable domain reads EAGVVQSPRYKIIEKKQPVAFWCNPISGHNTLYWYLQNLGQGPELLIRYENEEAVDDSQLPKDRFSAERLKGVDSTLKIQPAELGDSAVYLCASSLDSGLAGGPDTQYFGPGTRLTVL.

The chain links TRBV7-2 to TRBJ1-5, with D possibly being TRBD1 (6 bases). Germline loops: CDR1 SGHTA, CDR2 FQGNSA. The CDR3 sequence is 16 residues long. V lost 6 bases, J lost 7 bases, and 22 bases lay in between. The CDR3 DNA is TGTGCCAGCAGGCCCGCGGCGCAGGGGTTGAGGCAGCCCCAGCATTTT. This sequence encodes CASRPAAQGLRQPQHF.

This chain connects TRBV27 to TRBJ1-2; D call uncertain. CDR1 MNHEY and CDR2 SMNVEV come from the germline V gene (reference sequence). There are 16 residues in the CDR3. The V end lost 3 bases, the J end lost 3 bases, and 17 bases lay between the germline ends. The CDR3 loop is CASSFGRDYYDYGYTF. DNA for the CDR3: TGTGCCAGCAGTTTTGGGAGGGATTACTATGACTATGGCTACACCTTC.

J is TRBJ2-3 and V is TRBV5-1; D not certain. CDR3 size: 15 residues. Germline loops: CDR1 SGHRS, CDR2 YFSETQ. Trimming stripped 0 bases from V and 6 bases from J, with 14 bases between. DNA for the CDR3: TGCGCCAGCAGCTTGGAACCTTTATCCGCGGATACGCAGTATTTT. This encodes CASSLEPLSADTQYF.

This clone showed up just once. The chain links TRBV25-1 to TRBJ1-2; D is possibly TRBD1 (5 bases). The length of the CDR3 is 12 residues. Germline lookup yields CDR1 MGHDK and CDR2 SYGVNS. V lost 10 bases and J lost 8, with 17 bases in between. The CDR3 is CATTTGGSGYTF. CDR3 coding DNA: TGTGCCACCACAACGGGGGGAAGCGGCTACACCTTC.

V is TRBV5-1 and J is TRBJ2-7, with TRBD1 matching 8 bases. V gave up 0 bases and J gave up 6 bases; unmatched junction bases: 5. Germline V gene data show CDR1 as SGHRS and CDR2 as YFSETQ. The CDR3 extends over 14 amino acids. Here the CDR3 DNA reads TGCGCCAGCAGCTTGGCGACAGGGGCATCCGAGCAGTACTTC. Amino acids: CASSLATGASEQYF.

This chain connects TRBV29-1 to TRBJ1-1, with TRBD1 as a possible D gene (5 bases). Germline CDR1 reads SQVTM; CDR2 reads ANQGSEA. The CDR3 extends over 13 amino acids. Trimming left V 7 bases short and J 1 base short, with 13 bases between. DNA of the CDR3: TGCAGCGCGACGGAGGGGACGAACACTGAAGCTTTCTTT. Its protein product is CSATEGTNTEAFF.